The TCR beta chain described here comes from a study of blood T cell repertoires in COVID-19. On the study more broadly: Italy, Spain and the United States were the sources of the convalescent and acute COVID-19 samples. In each case, the material was cDNA or gDNA derived from T cells, B-cell-depleted T cells, or PBMCs.

As processed by the authors: Reference gene primer amplification yielded estimated nucleated cell counts. Here immunoSEQ multiplex PCR was the method, and the copy in TCRdb shows in-frame clones only, minus some. V, J and clone size reflect that table, while D and trimming were determined from the DNA. The profile shows more than 130,000 clones, about 84% of them singletons. Losses at the gene ends were 6 bases for V and 4 bases for J; bases not matched to a gene: 4. The CDR3 length is 13 residues. Input material: peripheral blood. The J gene is TRBJ1-1, the V gene TRBV12-3 or TRBV12-4, with TRBD1 matching 8 bases. The sequence was obtained from a human donor in a cohort sampled during active COVID-19. The CDR3 bases are TGTGCCAGCAGCAATACAGGGGGCACTGAAGCTTTCTTT. It is translated as CASSNTGGTEAFF.